Following are 26 T cell receptor beta chains from one sample sequenced in a study of OX40 agonist ivuxolimab in advanced cancers. Sequencing used immunoSEQ multiplex PCR; TCRdb keeps in-frame clones, though not all of them. This sample yields approximately 69,000 clones, of which 94% are seen a single time; 15% to 18% belongs to the top ten. The sequenced sample was CD4+ or CD8+ T cells sorted from blood, obtained in a trial of the OX40 agonist ivuxolimab. These receptors originate from an adult with an advanced solid tumor such as melanoma, head and neck, liver or kidney cancer.

The V call is TRBV9, the J call TRBJ2-7; 10 bases map to TRBD1. V was pared by 3 bases and J by 4 bases, with 7 bases of the junction left unmatched. Germline assignment: CDR1 SGDLS and CDR2 YYNGEE. The CDR3 is 15 residues long. The CDR3 reads CASSATGTGAYEQYF. CDR3 bases: TGTGCCAGCAGCGCTACCGGGACAGGGGCTTACGAGCAGTACTTC.

The chain joins TRBV7-6 to TRBJ1-3; D ambiguous. The germline gives CDR1 SGHVS, CDR2 FNYEAQ. V lost 6 bases and J 0 bases, leaving 12 bases between the germline ends. This CDR3 is built from 15 residues. The CDR3 DNA reads TGTGCCAGCAGTTTTTTTTCGAGCTCTGGAAACACCATATATTTT. Its protein product is CASSFFSSSGNTIYF.

The rearrangement links TRBV6-5 to TRBJ2-1; tentatively, D is TRBD1 (5 bases). V lost 0 bases and J lost 6, with 15 bases in between. This CDR3 has 16 amino acids. The germline CDR1 and CDR2 sequences are MNHEY and SVGAGI. CDR3 nucleotides: TGTGCCAGCAGTTACTCCAGGACAAATAAGGTCAATGAGCAGTTCTTC. Protein product: CASSYSRTNKVNEQFF.

The chain uses TRBV9 and TRBJ2-1, with D perhaps given as TRBD1 or TRBD2 (5 bases each). The CDR3 totals 16 residues. V gave up 4 bases and J gave up 5 bases, with 19 bases separating them. Germline lookup yields CDR1 SGDLS and CDR2 YYNGEE. The CDR3 reads CASSLRWYRGNNEQFF. The CDR3 coding sequence is TGTGCCAGCAGCCTCAGGTGGTACCGGGGCAACAATGAGCAGTTCTTC.

The chain has TRBV5-6 and TRBJ2-7; D tentatively reads TRBD1 or TRBD2 (6 bases each). Per the germline V gene, CDR1 is SGHDT and CDR2 is YYEEEE. This CDR3 region has 14 residues. V was pared by 4 bases and J by 4 bases, with 15 bases between. The CDR3 here is CASSRGLAPYEQYF. CDR3 DNA: TGTGCCAGCAGCCGGGGGCTAGCACCATACGAGCAGTACTTC.

The J gene is TRBJ2-1, the V gene TRBV29-1; 7 nucleotides agree with TRBD1. CDR3 length: 16 amino acids. The germline V gene encodes CDR1 SQVTM and CDR2 ANQGSEA. V lost 3 bases to trimming and J lost 8 bases; unmatched junction nucleotides: 16. The CDR3 loop reads CSVEGEPGQVSDEQFF. In DNA, the CDR3 is TGCAGCGTTGAGGGGGAGCCCGGACAGGTTAGTGATGAGCAGTTCTTC.

The chain joins TRBV6-5 to TRBJ1-1; D is unresolved. The CDR3 covers 16 residues. V lost 0 bases and J 0 bases, leaving 11 bases between the germline ends. Germline-derived CDR1 and CDR2 are MNHEY and SVGAGI. The CDR3 nucleotides are TGTGCCAGCAGTTACTCTTCCCACGGGATGAACACTGAAGCTTTCTTT. Its protein product is CASSYSSHGMNTEAFF.

The V call is TRBV7-9, the J call TRBJ2-1; 8 bases agree with TRBD1. Looked up from germline, CDR1 is SEHNR and CDR2 is FQNEAQ (reference sequence). With 2 bases clipped from V and 5 bases from J, the junction kept 5 bases outside the gene matches. The CDR3 contains 15 residues. The CDR3 nucleotides read TGTGCCAGCAGCTTATCAGGGGGCCCGGACAATGAGCAGTTCTTC. This gives the protein CASSLSGGPDNEQFF.

This clone occurred a few times. V is TRBV29-1 and J is TRBJ2-7, with 7 bases that match TRBD1. V lost 6 bases, J lost 4 bases, and 9 bases stayed unmatched. This CDR3 is 13 amino acids long. Looked up from germline, CDR1 is SQVTM and CDR2 is ANQGSEA. The CDR3 DNA reads as TGCAGCGTAGGACAGGCTATGGGTTACGAGCAGTACTTC. Its protein product is CSVGQAMGYEQYF.

The table lists this clone with a count of one. This sequence joins TRBV6-5 and TRBJ1-1, with D unclear. V gave up 6 bases and J gave up 4 bases, with 15 bases separating them. The length of the CDR3 is 14 residues. Per germline, CDR1 MNHEY and CDR2 SVGAGI. The CDR3 sequence: CASSLLGDSTEAFF. DNA for the CDR3: TGTGCCAGCAGCTTACTCGGGGATAGCACTGAAGCTTTCTTT.

The chain joins TRBV5-1 to TRBJ1-2, with 7 bases that match TRBD1. The germline V gene encodes CDR1 SGHRS and CDR2 YFSETQ. This CDR3 has 14 amino acids. J was trimmed by 8 bases and V by 6 bases; bases with no gene match: 13. For the CDR3, the DNA is TGCGCCAGCAAAATTAAAGGGGGCGCTTCCGGCTACACCTTC. Its translation: CASKIKGGASGYTF.

The chain couples TRBV5-5 to TRBJ2-7, with D possibly matching TRBD2 (6 bases). Germline V gives CDR1 SGHKS, CDR2 YYEKEE (reference sequence). The CDR3 loop spans 15 amino acids. With 3 bases removed from V and 4 bases from J, the gap between germline ends came to 17 bases. The CDR3 nucleotides read TGTGCCAGCAGCTCGCCGGGACTGGTAACTTACGAGCAGTACTTC. Its translation: CASSSPGLVTYEQYF.

This chain joins TRBV15 and TRBJ2-7; D is uncertain. Trimming removed 5 bases at V and 3 bases at J, with 17 bases between. Germline V gene sequence: CDR1 LNHNV, CDR2 YYDKDF (reference sequence). The CDR3 covers 15 residues. CDR3 nucleotides: TGTGCCACCAGCGTCAGGTCAGTTGCCTTCTACGAGCAGTACTTC. Its protein product is CATSVRSVAFYEQYF.

This chain uses TRBV9 with TRBJ2-3, with D possibly TRBD2 on 7 matching bases. The V gene lost 4 bases and the J gene lost 2 bases, with 17 bases spanning the gap. CDR1 and CDR2 from the germline V gene are SGDLS and YYNGEE. CDR3 length: 16 amino acids. CDR3 coding DNA: TGTGCCAGCAGCTCCGAGGGGGGAGGGATCACAGATACGCAGTATTTT. Its protein product is CASSSEGGGITDTQYF.

The chain combines TRBV4-2 with TRBJ2-1; weak D call: TRBD2 (5 bases). This CDR3 spans 16 amino acids. From germline, CDR1 is LGHNA and CDR2 YNFKEQ. The V end was cut by 0 bases, the J end by 1 base, with 10 bases between. This chain's CDR3 is CASSQDAGESYNEQFF. As DNA, the CDR3 is TGTGCCAGCAGCCAAGATGCGGGTGAATCCTACAATGAGCAGTTCTTC.

V gene TRBV19 combines with J gene TRBJ1-2, with unresolved D. This CDR3 region has 12 residues. Germline CDR1 and CDR2: LNHDA and SQIVND (reference sequence). V shed 5 bases and J shed 3 bases, with 7 bases lying between them. CDR3 in amino acids: CASSSEDYGYTF. CDR3 nucleotides: TGTGCCAGTAGTTCGGAAGACTATGGCTACACCTTC. Full variable domain (missing parts from reference TRBV19 and TRBJ1-2): DGGITQSPKYLFRKEGQNVTLSCEQNLNHDAMYWYRQDPGQGLRLIYYSQIVNDFQKGDIAEGYSVSREKKESFPLTVTSAQKNPTAFYLCASSSEDYGYTFGSGTRLTVV.

The V and J genes are TRBV27 and TRBJ1-2, with TRBD1 identical over 7 bases. In germline, CDR1 is MNHEY, CDR2 SMNVEV (reference sequence). CDR3 length: 14 residues. V lost 6 bases, J lost 2 bases, and 6 bases stayed unmatched. Here the CDR3 DNA reads TGTGCCAGCAGCTTAAAGGGGGCGAACTATGGCTACACCTTC. It codes for CASSLKGANYGYTF.

This clone is a singleton in its sample. The chain employs TRBV4-1 and TRBJ2-7; 8 bases align to TRBD1. Trimming at V came to 1 base and at J to 4 bases, leaving 6 bases not matched to a gene. CDR3 length equals 15 residues. Germline V gives CDR1 MGHRA, CDR2 YSYEKL. The CDR3 is CASSQAPGTGYEQYF. The CDR3 DNA is TGCGCCAGCAGCCAAGCTCCAGGGACAGGATACGAGCAGTACTTC.

This chain joins TRBV19 and TRBJ1-2; D is perhaps TRBD1 (5 bases). The CDR3 runs to 16 residues. In germline, CDR1 is LNHDA, CDR2 SQIVND (reference sequence). The V and J ends lost 3 bases and 1 base respectively, with 15 bases between them. CDR3 nucleotide sequence: TGTGCCAGTAGTATGGTTCCAGGGCGGATTAACTATGGCTACACCTTC. Translation: CASSMVPGRINYGYTF. The full variable domain, with the rest looked up from reference TRBV19 and TRBJ1-2, is DGGITQSPKYLFRKEGQNVTLSCEQNLNHDAMYWYRQDPGQGLRLIYYSQIVNDFQKGDIAEGYSVSREKKESFPLTVTSAQKNPTAFYLCASSMVPGRINYGYTFGSGTRLTVV.

J is TRBJ1-1 and V is TRBV27, with TRBD1 matching over 7 bases. The length of the CDR3 is 16 residues. V was clipped by 4 bases and J by 7 bases; unmatched bases: 15. CDR1 and CDR2 from the germline V gene are MNHEY and SMNVEV (reference sequence). CDR3: CASSWATPRQGDEAFF. The CDR3 DNA reads TGTGCCAGCAGTTGGGCCACACCGCGACAGGGAGATGAAGCTTTCTTT.

The V gene is TRBV7-6, the J gene TRBJ2-5; TRBD2 matches 12 bases. V shed 5 bases, J shed 4 bases, and the junction held 5 bases outside the gene matches. This CDR3 spans 15 amino acids. Germline V gene data show CDR1 as SGHVS and CDR2 as FNYEAQ. CDR3 loop: CASSPTSGSVETQYF. CDR3 DNA: TGTGCCAGCAGCCCGACTAGCGGGAGTGTAGAGACCCAGTACTTC.

This chain links TRBV5-1 with TRBJ2-7, with D possibly TRBD1 on 6 matching bases. Deletions cut 4 bases from V and 6 bases from J, with 17 bases between. Germline V lookup: CDR1 SGHRS, CDR2 YFSETQ. The CDR3 spans 14 residues. The CDR3 coding sequence is TGCGCCAGCAGCGCGAGACAGGCCCCAGGCGAGCAGTACTTC. Translated: CASSARQAPGEQYF.

The rearrangement joins TRBV5-4 to TRBJ2-7; possibly TRBD2 for D (5 bases). Germline-derived CDR1 and CDR2 are SGHNT and YYREEE (reference sequence). CDR3 length equals 13 residues. V gave up 5 bases and J gave up 3 bases, with 12 bases separating them. DNA for the CDR3: TGTGCCAGCAGTACGGACTCACTCTACGAGCAGTACTTC. Translation: CASSTDSLYEQYF.

The rearrangement joins TRBV18 to TRBJ2-5; a possible D gene is TRBD2 (6 bases). V was shortened by 4 bases and J by 2 bases, with 8 bases between the two germline ends. The CDR3 covers 13 residues. Germline assignment: CDR1 KGHSH and CDR2 LQKENI. CDR3 loop: CASSHGGQETQYF. CDR3 bases: TGTGCCAGCTCACACGGAGGGCAAGAGACCCAGTACTTC. Combining the CDR3 with reference TRBV18 and TRBJ2-5 gives the whole variable domain NAGVMQNPRHLVRRRGQEARLRCSPMKGHSHVYWYRQLPEEGLKFMVYLQKENIIDESGMPKERFSAEFPKEGPSILRIQQVVRGDSAAYFCASSHGGQETQYFGPGTRLLVL.

Details on this clone: Relative to the germline gene, one junction end is altered; a read error may explain this. The genes are TRBV29-1 and TRBJ2-1; 9 nucleotides align to TRBD1. The CDR3 is 12 residues long. Germline V gene sequence: CDR1 SQVTM, CDR2 ANQGSEA. Written as DNA, the CDR3 is TGTCGGGCCGGGACAGGGAACCATGAGCAGTTCTTC. Its translation: CRAGTGNHEQFF.

The table lists this clone with a count of one. The rearrangement links TRBV27 to TRBJ1-2, with a tentative D call TRBD1 (6 bases). Germline CDR1 MNHEY, CDR2 SMNVEV (reference sequence). The CDR3 sequence is 15 residues long. Trimming took 2 bases from V and 3 from J, leaving 13 bases between them. The CDR3 loop is CASSLKGVVDYGYTF. CDR3 DNA sequence: TGTGCCAGCAGTTTAAAGGGGGTCGTGGACTATGGCTACACCTTC.